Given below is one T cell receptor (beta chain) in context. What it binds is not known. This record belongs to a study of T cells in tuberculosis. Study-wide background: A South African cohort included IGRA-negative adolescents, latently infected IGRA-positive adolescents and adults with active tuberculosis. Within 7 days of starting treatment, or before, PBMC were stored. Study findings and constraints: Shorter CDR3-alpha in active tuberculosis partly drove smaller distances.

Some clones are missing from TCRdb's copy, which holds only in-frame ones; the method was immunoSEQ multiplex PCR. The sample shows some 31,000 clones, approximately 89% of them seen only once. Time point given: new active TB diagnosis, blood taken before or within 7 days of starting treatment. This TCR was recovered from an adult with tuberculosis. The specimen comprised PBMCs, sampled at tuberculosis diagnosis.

Here the CDR3 DNA reads TGTGCCAGCAGTGAAGGGGGAGGGTACGACGAGCAGTACGTC. It specifies CASSEGGGYDEQYV. The rearrangement uses TRBV6-1 and TRBJ2-7; TRBD2 agrees at 7 bases. CDR1 is MNHNS and CDR2 is SASEGT in the germline V gene. The CDR3 is made up of 14 amino acids. Germline trimming cut 1 base from V and 5 bases from J; bases unmatched to any gene: 5.